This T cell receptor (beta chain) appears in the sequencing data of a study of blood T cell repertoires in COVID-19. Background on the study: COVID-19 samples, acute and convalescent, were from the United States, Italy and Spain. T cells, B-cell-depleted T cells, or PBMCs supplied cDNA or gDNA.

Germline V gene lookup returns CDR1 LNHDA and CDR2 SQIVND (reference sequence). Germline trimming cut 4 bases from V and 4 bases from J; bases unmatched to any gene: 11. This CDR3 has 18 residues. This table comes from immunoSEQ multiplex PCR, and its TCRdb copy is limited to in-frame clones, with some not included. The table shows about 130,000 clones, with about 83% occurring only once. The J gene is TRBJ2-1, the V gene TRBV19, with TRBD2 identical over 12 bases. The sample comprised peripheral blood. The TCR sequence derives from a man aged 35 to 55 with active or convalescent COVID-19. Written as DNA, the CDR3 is TGTGCCAGTAGTAGGTCTAGCGGGGGGGCCGTTTTTTACAATGAGCAGTTCTTC. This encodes CASSRSSGGAVFYNEQFF.